The rows below give T cell receptor beta chains drawn from one sample of a study of T cell repertoires in cytomegalovirus infection. In TCRdb, the reads were re-called with MiXCR into one record per CDR3 protein. The table shows more than 400,000 distinct CDR3 sequences, with 26% occurring only once. Sequencing used PBMCs. The receptors were sampled from a human donor in good health (CMV status not recorded). Some clones in this sample may be carry-over from other donors' samples. Both conserved end residues are part of each CDR3. D genes are given only for firm matches. Size is stated for part of the rows, as once, few or many counts, or as a class when the clone is expanded.

v_call: TRBV6-2/TRBV6-3
clone_size: NA
d_call: TRBD2
j_call: TRBJ2-1
cdr3_aa: CASSYSLAGPNEQFF
cdr3_nt: TGTGCCAGCAGTTACAGCTTAGCGGGCCCCAATGAGCAGTTCTTC

v_call: TRBV6-5
clone_size: few
d_call: NA
j_call: TRBJ2-7
cdr3_aa: CASSYSDSGNLEQYF
cdr3_nt: TGTGCCAGCAGTTACTCGGACAGCGGGAACCTCGAGCAGTACTTC

v_call: TRBV7-2
clone_size: many
d_call: TRBD2
j_call: TRBJ2-5
cdr3_aa: CASSFGSGRDLETQYF
cdr3_nt: TGTGCCAGCAGCTTTGGTAGCGGGAGGGATTTAGAGACCCAGTACTTC

v_call: TRBV19
clone_size: few
d_call: TRBD1
j_call: TRBJ1-2
cdr3_aa: CASNLRTGAPFYGYTF
cdr3_nt: TGTGCCAGTAACCTGAGGACAGGGGCACCCTTCTATGGCTACACCTTC

v_call: TRBV19
clone_size: few
d_call: NA
j_call: TRBJ1-2
cdr3_aa: CASKDRYYGYTF
cdr3_nt: TGTGCCAGTAAGGACAGATACTATGGCTACACCTTC

v_call: TRBV7-2
clone_size: NA
d_call: TRBD2
j_call: TRBJ2-7
cdr3_aa: CASSQSGRVYEQYF
cdr3_nt: TGTGCCAGCAGCCAAAGCGGGAGAGTCTACGAGCAGTACTTC

v_call: TRBV7-9
clone_size: few
d_call: NA
j_call: TRBJ1-3
cdr3_aa: CASSFPDRKGNTIYF
cdr3_nt: TGTGCCAGCAGCTTCCCCGACAGGAAAGGAAACACCATATATTTT

v_call: TRBV6-1
clone_size: many
d_call: TRBD1
j_call: TRBJ2-2
cdr3_aa: CASSELLRQGYTGELFF
cdr3_nt: TGTGCCAGCAGTGAACTCCTTAGACAGGGCTACACCGGGGAGCTGTTTTTT

v_call: TRBV5-5
clone_size: NA
d_call: NA
j_call: TRBJ2-5
cdr3_aa: CASSLRADQETQYF
cdr3_nt: TGTGCCAGCAGCTTGAGAGCGGACCAAGAGACCCAGTACTTC

v_call: TRBV11-3
clone_size: NA
d_call: NA
j_call: TRBJ1-4
cdr3_aa: CASSLGFATNEKLFF
cdr3_nt: TGTGCCAGCAGCTTAGGATTTGCAACTAATGAAAAACTGTTTTTT

v_call: TRBV4-1
clone_size: NA
d_call: NA
j_call: TRBJ2-4
cdr3_aa: CASSPMGEGAGKNIQYF
cdr3_nt: TGCGCCAGCAGCCCAATGGGGGAGGGGGCGGGCAAAAACATTCAGTACTTC

v_call: TRBV19
clone_size: few
d_call: NA
j_call: TRBJ2-7
cdr3_aa: CASSIVRGSGSYEQYF
cdr3_nt: TGTGCCAGTAGTATAGTTCGGGGATCCGGTTCATACGAGCAGTACTTC

v_call: TRBV15
clone_size: few
d_call: NA
j_call: TRBJ1-2
cdr3_aa: CATSREPTGNYGYTF
cdr3_nt: TGTGCCACCAGCAGGGAACCTACAGGGAACTATGGCTACACCTTC

v_call: TRBV6-2/TRBV6-3
clone_size: NA
d_call: TRBD2
j_call: TRBJ2-7
cdr3_aa: CASGMSGRRNEQYF
cdr3_nt: TGTGCCAGCGGAATGAGCGGGAGACGGAACGAGCAGTACTTC

v_call: TRBV27
clone_size: many
d_call: NA
j_call: TRBJ2-7
cdr3_aa: CASSLSRAYEQYF
cdr3_nt: TGTGCCAGCAGTTTATCCCGGGCTTACGAGCAGTACTTC

v_call: TRBV12-3/TRBV12-4
clone_size: NA
d_call: TRBD1
j_call: TRBJ1-6
cdr3_aa: CASTRDRNNSPLHF
cdr3_nt: TGTGCCAGCACCCGGGACAGGAATAATTCACCCCTCCACTTT

v_call: TRBV28
clone_size: few
d_call: NA
j_call: TRBJ1-2
cdr3_aa: CASSFSVGWDGYTF
cdr3_nt: TGTGCCAGCAGTTTTTCGGTCGGATGGGATGGCTACACCTTC

v_call: TRBV6-2/TRBV6-3
clone_size: NA
d_call: NA
j_call: TRBJ1-1
cdr3_aa: CASTLIPRDTEAFF
cdr3_nt: TGTGCCAGCACCTTGATCCCGAGGGACACTGAAGCTTTCTTT

v_call: TRBV7-3
clone_size: many
d_call: NA
j_call: TRBJ1-6
cdr3_aa: CASSLNINSPLHF
cdr3_nt: TGTGCCAGCAGCTTAAATATTAATTCACCCCTCCACTTT

v_call: TRBV19
clone_size: NA
d_call: NA
j_call: TRBJ1-1
cdr3_aa: CASSPRRQLNTEAFF
cdr3_nt: TGTGCCAGTAGTCCCCGGAGACAGTTGAACACTGAAGCTTTCTTT

v_call: TRBV7-9
clone_size: NA
d_call: NA
j_call: TRBJ2-2
cdr3_aa: CASRGLSVGELFF
cdr3_nt: TGTGCCAGCAGAGGACTTTCGGTCGGGGAGCTGTTTTTT

v_call: TRBV6-5
clone_size: NA
d_call: NA
j_call: TRBJ2-2
cdr3_aa: CASSYHSTGELFF
cdr3_nt: TGTGCCAGCAGTTACCACAGCACCGGGGAGCTGTTTTTT

v_call: TRBV28
clone_size: few
d_call: TRBD1
j_call: TRBJ1-1
cdr3_aa: CATLSPSGQGAAFF
cdr3_nt: TGTGCCACCTTATCCCCCTCGGGACAGGGGGCGGCTTTCTTT

v_call: TRBV20-1
clone_size: NA
d_call: NA
j_call: TRBJ2-1
cdr3_aa: CSRLAYNEQFF
cdr3_nt: TGCAGTCGACTAGCCTACAATGAGCAGTTCTTC

v_call: TRBV29-1
clone_size: NA
d_call: TRBD2
j_call: TRBJ2-5
cdr3_aa: CSVEDHWAGGGETQYF
cdr3_nt: TGCAGCGTTGAAGATCATTGGGCGGGAGGCGGAGAGACCCAGTACTTC

v_call: TRBV7-2
clone_size: many
d_call: TRBD2
j_call: TRBJ2-5
cdr3_aa: CASSLHSGSDKRPQYF
cdr3_nt: TGTGCCAGCAGCTTACATAGCGGGAGCGACAAGAGACCCCAGTACTTC

v_call: TRBV4-3
clone_size: NA
d_call: NA
j_call: TRBJ2-5
cdr3_aa: CASSQGLDGGRETQYF
cdr3_nt: TGCGCCAGCAGCCAGGGCTTAGATGGGGGCCGAGAGACCCAGTACTTC